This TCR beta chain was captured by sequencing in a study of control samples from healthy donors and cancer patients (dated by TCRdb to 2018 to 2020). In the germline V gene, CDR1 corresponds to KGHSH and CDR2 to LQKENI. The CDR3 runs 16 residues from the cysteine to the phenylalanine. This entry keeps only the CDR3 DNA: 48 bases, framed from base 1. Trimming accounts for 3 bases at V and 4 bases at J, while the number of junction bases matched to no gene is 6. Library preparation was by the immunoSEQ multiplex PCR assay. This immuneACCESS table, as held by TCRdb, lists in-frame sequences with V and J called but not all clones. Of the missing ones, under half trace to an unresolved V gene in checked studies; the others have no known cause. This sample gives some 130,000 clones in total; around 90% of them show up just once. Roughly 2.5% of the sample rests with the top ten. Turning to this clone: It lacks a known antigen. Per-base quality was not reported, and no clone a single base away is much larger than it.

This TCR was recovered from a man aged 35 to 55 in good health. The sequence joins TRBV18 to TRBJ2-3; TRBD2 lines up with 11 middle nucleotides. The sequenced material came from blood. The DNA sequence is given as TGTGCCAGCTCACCCTTAGCGGGGGGGCCCTCAGATACGCAGTATTTT. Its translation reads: CASSPLAGGPSDTQYF.